The rows below give T cell receptor beta chains drawn from one sample of a study of blood T cells in healthy people across ages. TCRdb reanalysed the 5' RACE reads using MiXCR and keeps one entry per CDR3 protein. The profile shows hundreds of thousands of distinct CDR3 sequences, about 52% of them singletons. The sequenced sample was blood. These receptors were obtained from a woman aged 60-75 years in good health. The CDR3 runs from the conserved cysteine through the conserved F or W. The order of the fields is V gene, J gene, CDR3 protein.

v_call: TRBV11-2
j_call: TRBJ2-2
cdr3_aa: CASSSGEAELFF

v_call: TRBV20-1
j_call: NA
cdr3_aa: CSAKENSYEQYF

v_call: TRBV11-2
j_call: TRBJ2-5
cdr3_aa: CASSFSLTETQYF

v_call: TRBV5-1
j_call: TRBJ2-4
cdr3_aa: CASSSQGLSDIQYF

v_call: TRBV7-2
j_call: TRBJ2-7
cdr3_aa: CASSIDRGAYEQYF

v_call: TRBV14
j_call: NA
cdr3_aa: CASSPSSGAGSYNEQYF

v_call: TRBV20-1
j_call: TRBJ1-5
cdr3_aa: CSARGRGGGGQPQHF

v_call: TRBV12-3/TRBV12-4
j_call: TRBJ2-4
cdr3_aa: CASSLRQFRNIQYF

v_call: TRBV28
j_call: TRBJ1-1
cdr3_aa: CASSFRRVEAFF

v_call: TRBV3-1
j_call: TRBJ2-5
cdr3_aa: CASSQQLYQETQYF

v_call: TRBV15
j_call: TRBJ2-5
cdr3_aa: CATSRAGALQETQYF

v_call: TRBV12-3/TRBV12-4
j_call: TRBJ2-7
cdr3_aa: CASSLNGRGTEQYF

v_call: TRBV18
j_call: TRBJ2-5
cdr3_aa: CASSPEAETQYF

v_call: TRBV4-1
j_call: TRBJ2-1
cdr3_aa: CASSQPTSRSYNEQFF

v_call: TRBV4-3
j_call: TRBJ2-1
cdr3_aa: CASSQEQRGAGSYNEQFF

v_call: TRBV20-1
j_call: TRBJ1-1
cdr3_aa: CSARTSGPMNTEAFF

v_call: TRBV28
j_call: TRBJ1-1
cdr3_aa: CASSPTKNTEAFF

v_call: TRBV7-8
j_call: TRBJ2-5
cdr3_aa: CASSSIGQSVQETQYF

v_call: TRBV2
j_call: TRBJ2-7
cdr3_aa: CAGTTSGSSYEQYF

v_call: TRBV28
j_call: TRBJ2-7
cdr3_aa: CASRPGQDYEQYF

v_call: TRBV4-2
j_call: TRBJ2-1
cdr3_aa: CASSQESGSSYNEQFF

v_call: TRBV29-1
j_call: NA
cdr3_aa: CSVEGYSYEQYF

v_call: TRBV28
j_call: TRBJ2-5
cdr3_aa: CASRERTSGRVTQETQYF

v_call: TRBV27
j_call: TRBJ2-7
cdr3_aa: CASGREAQYF

v_call: TRBV5-1
j_call: TRBJ1-6
cdr3_aa: CASSLAGTGGRSPLHF

v_call: TRBV20-1
j_call: TRBJ2-5
cdr3_aa: CSARLTDQETQYF

v_call: TRBV28
j_call: TRBJ2-5
cdr3_aa: CASSFRSGRQYF

v_call: TRBV5-1
j_call: TRBJ2-7
cdr3_aa: CASSLPRTGTYEQYF